Each of the 20 T cell receptor beta chains below was sequenced from the same sample in a study of T cells in Graves' hyperthyroidism and ophthalmopathy. From RNA transcripts, TCR beta CDR3 regions were amplified. Primed by the HTBI set, a first-round RT-PCR was run on the TCR CDR3. TCRdb re-called the multiplex PCR reads with MiXCR, one entry per CDR3 protein. This table holds 380,000 or so distinct CDR3 sequences, roughly 12% found once. The sequenced material came from blood. The receptors shown here come from a man aged 30-40 years with Graves' hyperthyroidism that later progressed to Graves' ophthalmopathy.

This clonotype was picked up many times. This rearrangement joins TRBV6-4 to TRBJ2-5; 10 bases match TRBD2. The length of the CDR3 is 15 residues. Germline trimming cut 3 bases from V and 5 bases from J; bases unmatched to any gene: 6. CDR1 is MRHNA and CDR2 is SNTAGT in the germline V gene. CDR3 region: CASSESAGGRETQYF. The DNA for the CDR3 is TGTGCCAGCAGTGAGTCAGCGGGGGGGCGCGAGACCCAGTACTTC.

This clonotype was seen more than once but under ten times. The chain combines TRBV6-1 with TRBJ1-2; D is unclear. The CDR3 loop spans 13 amino acids. Germline CDR1 is MNHNS and CDR2 is SASEGT. With 8 bases removed from V and 6 bases from J, the gap between germline ends came to 16 bases. This CDR3 reads CASRQAEADGYTF. The CDR3 DNA reads TGTGCCAGCCGCCAGGCGGAGGCAGATGGCTACACCTTC.

Ten or more counts support this clonotype. The genes are TRBV24-1 and TRBJ2-5; TRBD1 is a possible D gene (6 bases). V dropped 4 bases and J dropped 2 bases, with 13 bases sitting between them. The CDR3 has 15 amino acids. Per germline, CDR1 KGHDR and CDR2 SFDVKD. The CDR3 loop is CATSDPTGRQETQYF. The DNA of the CDR3 is TGTGCCACCAGTGACCCGACAGGAAGGCAAGAGACCCAGTACTTC.

This clonotype has ten or more counts. The chain links TRBV28 to TRBJ2-7; tentatively, D is TRBD1 or TRBD2 (5 bases each). CDR1 and CDR2 (germline): MDHEN, SYDVKM. The CDR3 spans 16 residues. Trimming took off 4 bases at V and 9 bases at J, with 25 bases between the two ends. The CDR3 region is CASSSQLPGPKLGQYF. The DNA of the CDR3 is TGTGCCAGCAGTTCACAACTTCCGGGACCCAAGCTAGGGCAGTACTTC.

This clonotype has a count of ten or more. The V call is TRBV12-3 or TRBV12-4, the J call TRBJ2-3, with 9 bases aligning to TRBD1. J gave up 3 bases and V 2 bases, and 6 bases lay outside the gene matches. CDR3 length: 16 residues. The CDR3 bases are TGTGCCAGCAGTTTAAGCACAGGGGGCGTTACAGATACGCAGTATTTT. It yields the protein CASSLSTGGVTDTQYF.

This sequence joins TRBV20-1 and TRBJ2-5, with D possibly being TRBD1 (5 bases). Trimming cost V 3 bases and J 5 bases, with 16 bases left between them. The germline gives CDR1 DFQATT, CDR2 SNEGSKA (reference sequence). The CDR3 covers 14 residues. The CDR3 DNA reads TGCAGTGCTAGGGGGCCCCCACGGGCTGAGACCCAGTACTTC. It translates to CSARGPPRAETQYF.

The rearrangement uses TRBV7-8 and TRBJ2-6; no definite D call. CDR1 and CDR2 (germline): SGHVS, FQNEAQ. The ends were cut back, 6 bases at V and 0 bases at J, with 6 bases in the middle. The CDR3 has 14 amino acids. The CDR3 region is CASSPHSGANVLTF. In DNA form, the CDR3 reads TGTGCCAGCAGTCCCCACTCTGGGGCCAACGTCCTGACTTTC.

This clonotype was picked up many times. J is TRBJ1-1 and V is TRBV7-9; D remains ambiguous. CDR3 length: 14 residues. The ends were cut back, 5 bases at V and 0 bases at J, with 10 bases in the middle. CDR1 SEHNR and CDR2 FQNEAQ come from the germline V gene (reference sequence). In DNA form, the CDR3 reads TGTGCCAGCAGCCCCCACGCTATGAACACTGAAGCTTTCTTT. It yields the protein CASSPHAMNTEAFF.

The chain uses TRBV7-9 and TRBJ1-2; D not certain. Germline CDR1 reads SEHNR; CDR2 reads FQNEAQ (reference sequence). V lost 4 bases to trimming and J lost 2 bases, with 17 bases between them. CDR3 size: 16 residues. The CDR3 loop reads CASSSVTLHGNYGYTF. The CDR3 coding sequence is TGTGCCAGCAGCTCGGTCACTTTGCACGGCAACTATGGCTACACCTTC.

This clonotype was picked up a small number of times. The V and J genes are TRBV7-9 and TRBJ1-2, with TRBD1 as a possible D gene (6 bases). The CDR3 runs to 14 residues. V dropped 3 bases and J dropped 1 base, with 9 bases sitting between them. Germline assignment: CDR1 SEHNR and CDR2 FQNEAQ (reference sequence). The chain's CDR3 is CASSFTGINYGYTF. CDR3 coding DNA: TGTGCCAGCAGCTTTACAGGGATTAACTATGGCTACACCTTC.

With regard to this clonotype: A read error may be the cause here, since a much bigger clone is one base away. This chain joins TRBV3-1 and TRBJ1-1, with D possibly matching TRBD1 (5 bases). Germline loops: CDR1 LGHDT, CDR2 YNNKEL (reference sequence). The CDR3 is made up of 14 amino acids. The CDR3 protein is CASSPGRLNTESFF. Here the CDR3 DNA reads TGTGCCAGCAGCCCGGGACGGCTGAACACTGAATCTTTCTTT.

In this sample, this clonotype turned up many times. This chain joins TRBV5-6 and TRBJ1-1; D is unclear. Per the germline V gene, CDR1 is SGHDT and CDR2 is YYEEEE. The CDR3 is made up of 15 amino acids. Trimming removed 4 bases from V and 0 bases from J, with 13 bases in between. This CDR3 reads CASSLNPTVNTEAFF. The CDR3 coding sequence is TGTGCCAGCAGCCTGAACCCGACCGTGAACACTGAAGCTTTCTTT. Complete variable domain (other parts from reference TRBV5-6 and TRBJ1-1): DAGVTQSPTHLIKTRGQQVTLRCSPKSGHDTVSWYQQALGQGPQFIFQYYEEEERQRGNFPDRFSGHQFPNYSSELNVNALLLGDSALYLCASSLNPTVNTEAFFGQGTRLTVV.

The chain is built from TRBV18 and TRBJ1-4; D remains ambiguous. Germline V lookup: CDR1 KGHSH, CDR2 LQKENI. With 6 bases removed from V and 0 bases from J, the gap between germline ends came to 14 bases. The CDR3 consists of 16 residues. The DNA of the CDR3 is TGTGCCAGCTCTCTTATCTCCGGGGCAACTAATGAAAAACTGTTTTTT. Encoded protein: CASSLISGATNEKLFF.

This clonotype was counted only a few times. V gene TRBV14 combines with J gene TRBJ2-5, with 7 bases matching TRBD2. Per the germline V gene, CDR1 is SGHDN and CDR2 is FVKESK. V shed 3 bases, J shed 2 bases, and the junction held 3 bases outside the gene matches. The CDR3 sequence is 14 residues long. CDR3 protein: CASSQGGEQETQYF. The CDR3 coding sequence is TGTGCCAGCAGCCAGGGAGGGGAACAAGAGACCCAGTACTTC. Filled out from reference TRBV14 and TRBJ2-5, the complete variable domain reads EAGVTQFPSHSVIEKGQTVTLRCDPISGHDNLYWYRRVMGKEIKFLLHFVKESKQDESGMPNNRFLAERTGGTYSTLKVQPAELEDSGVYFCASSQGGEQETQYFGPGTRLLVL.

This clonotype occurred a few times. The chain recombines TRBV9 with TRBJ1-2; TRBD1 agrees at 7 bases. With V trimmed by 3 bases and J by 2 bases, 7 bases remained unmatched. CDR1 and CDR2 from the germline V gene are SGDLS and YYNGEE. The CDR3 extends over 15 amino acids. CDR3 sequence: CASSGRQGSNYGYTF. CDR3 DNA sequence: TGTGCCAGCAGCGGTCGACAGGGCTCGAACTATGGCTACACCTTC.

This clonotype was detected ten times or more. The chain is built from TRBV4-1 and TRBJ2-7, with D perhaps TRBD2 (6 bases). CDR3 size: 12 residues. Trimming removed 4 bases at V and 5 bases at J, with 9 bases between. Germline loops: CDR1 MGHRA, CDR2 YSYEKL. The CDR3 DNA is TGCGCCAGCAGCCCCTCGGGAGACGAGCAGTACTTC. Protein sequence: CASSPSGDEQYF.

The gene calls are TRBV30 and TRBJ2-5; D remains unclear. Germline V lookup: CDR1 GTSNPN, CDR2 SVGIG (reference sequence). V was clipped by 2 bases and J by 8 bases, with 6 bases between them. This CDR3 comprises 10 residues. The CDR3 DNA follows: TGTGCCTGGAGTTCCAGTACCCAGTACTTC. Protein product: CAWSSSTQYF.

This clonotype occurred a few times. The J gene is TRBJ1-5, the V gene TRBV7-3, with no clear D. Trimming removed 1 base at V and 5 bases at J, with 3 bases between. Germline V gene lookup returns CDR1 SGHTA and CDR2 FQGTGA. This CDR3 region has 12 residues. The CDR3 coding sequence is TGTGCCAGCAGCTTAATCGATCAGCCCCAGCATTTT. This codes for CASSLIDQPQHF.

This clonotype was picked up many times. The chain joins TRBV6-1 to TRBJ2-5; 8 positions agree with TRBD1. CDR1 and CDR2 (germline): MNHNS, SASEGT. Unmatched junction bases numbered 5, after V lost 5 bases and J lost 6 bases. This CDR3 comprises 13 residues. This chain's CDR3 is CASSFDRGQTQYF. The CDR3 bases are TGTGCCAGCAGTTTCGACAGGGGACAGACCCAGTACTTC.

At least ten counts were recorded for this clonotype. The V gene is TRBV9, the J gene TRBJ1-1; D perhaps matches TRBD1 (5 bases). The CDR3 sequence is 14 residues long. V lost 4 bases to trimming and J lost 0 bases, with 10 bases between them. Germline V gene sequence: CDR1 SGDLS, CDR2 YYNGEE. The CDR3 sequence: CASSTGQLNTEAFF. CDR3 nucleotides: TGTGCCAGCAGCACTGGACAATTGAACACTGAAGCTTTCTTT.